This TCR beta chain was sequenced for a study of shared clonotypes between healthy human individuals. Study background: Donors, aged 18 to 49, were two women and a few men.

Original methodology: ImmunoSEQ supplied junction-only sequences lacking quality scores, so filtering was different. Libraries were prepared by immunoSEQ multiplex PCR; TCRdb keeps only in-frame clonotypes and omits some of them. V, J and clone size were drawn from that table, and D and trimming were deduced from the DNA. Seen here are about 2.1 million clones, 85% to 95% observed once, and the top ten hold about 1.7%. General study points: The four-donor shared clonotypes exceeded non-shared clonotypes in generation probability, with non-shared ones scoring lower. Naive subsets, compared against memory subsets, generally had larger estimated richness values.

In the case of this clone: No antigen is known for it.

CDR1 is MNHEY, CDR2 SVGAGI, per germline. Trimming removed 2 bases from V and 3 bases from J; junction bases left unmatched: 0. This CDR3 is built from 13 residues. The naive CD8 fraction comprised CD45RO-negative cells positively selected for CCR7 and excluded terminally differentiated effector memory CD45RA+ cells. The sample was naive CD8+ T cells from PBMCs. The clonotype originates from a man younger than 35 in good health. Some clones in this sample may be carry-over from other donors' samples. The V call is TRBV6-5, the J call TRBJ1-1; TRBD1 aligns across 7 bases. CDR3 bases: TGTGCCAGCAGTTACGGGACAGACACTGAAGCTTTCTTT. Protein: CASSYGTDTEAFF.